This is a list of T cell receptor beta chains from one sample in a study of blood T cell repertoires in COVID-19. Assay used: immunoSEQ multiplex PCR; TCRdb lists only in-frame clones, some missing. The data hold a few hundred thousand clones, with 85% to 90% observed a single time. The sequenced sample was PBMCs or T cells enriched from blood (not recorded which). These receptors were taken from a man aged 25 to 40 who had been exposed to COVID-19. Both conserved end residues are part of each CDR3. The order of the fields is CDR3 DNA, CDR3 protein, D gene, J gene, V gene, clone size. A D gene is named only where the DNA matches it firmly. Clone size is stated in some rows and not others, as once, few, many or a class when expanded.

TGTGCCAGTTTTGGACAATTTGGGGAAAAACTGTTTTTT,CASFGQFGEKLFF,-,TRBJ1-4,TRBV19,-
TGCACCAGCAGCCAATCAGACCGGCTGAGGGAAGCTTTCTTT,CTSSQSDRLREAFF,-,TRBJ1-1,TRBV1,once
TGTGCCAGCAGCCAATCCAGGGGCGCAGGAAACACCATATATTTT,CASSQSRGAGNTIYF,-,TRBJ1-3,TRBV3-1/TRBV3-2,-
TGTGCCACCGTGGGACAGGGTGGATACGAGCAGTACTTC,CATVGQGGYEQYF,TRBD1,TRBJ2-7,TRBV10-3,-
TGCGCCAGCAGCCAAGAACCCGGGGGTGTTTACCGGGGAGCTGTTTTT,CASSQEPGGVYRGAVF,-,TRBJ2-2,TRBV4-3,-
TGTGCCACCAGTGATCTGGACAGGGGAACTGTTGAAAAACTGTTTTTT,CATSDLDRGTVEKLFF,TRBD1,TRBJ1-4,TRBV24-1,once
TGTGCCAGCAGCCCAAGTGGGAGTAATCAGCCCCAGCATTTT,CASSPSGSNQPQHF,-,TRBJ1-5,TRBV7-6,-
TGTGCCAGCAGCCGAGGGTTCGGGGAGGGAGAGACCCAGTACTTC,CASSRGFGEGETQYF,TRBD2,TRBJ2-5,TRBV5-4,-
TGTGCCAGTAGTATGCCAGGGGCTAACTATGGCTACACCTTC,CASSMPGANYGYTF,-,TRBJ1-2,TRBV19,-
TGTGCCAGCAGCCAAATTTCCGGGAACTATAATTCACCCCTCCACTTT,CASSQISGNYNSPLHF,-,TRBJ1-6,TRBV3-1/TRBV3-2,-
TGTGCCAGCAGCGTAGGGCTAGCGTCCTACAATGAGCAGTTCTTC,CASSVGLASYNEQFF,-,TRBJ2-1,TRBV9,-
TGTGCCAGCAGGATAGACAGCTTAAATGAAAAACTGTTTTTT,CASRIDSLNEKLFF,-,TRBJ1-4,TRBV6-6,-
TGTGCCAGCAGCTTATCCAGCGGGGGATCCGAAGAGACCCAGTACTTC,CASSLSSGGSEETQYF,TRBD2,TRBJ2-5,TRBV11-2,-
TGTGCCAGCAGCCCCCATGACTCGAACACTGAAGCTTTCTTT,CASSPHDSNTEAFF,-,TRBJ1-1,TRBV9,-
TGTGCCAGCAGTTTAGGTAGGGGACAGGGTGTCTACACCTTC,CASSLGRGQGVYTF,TRBD1,TRBJ1-2,TRBV27,-
TGTGCCAGCAGCTCCTGGGGGGGGGCGAACACTGAAGCTTTCTTT,CASSSWGGANTEAFF,-,TRBJ1-1,TRBV11-1,-
TGTGCCAGCAGTGTTTCCGCTCACAGGGGGAGCGGCAATCAGCCCCAGCATTTT,CASSVSAHRGSGNQPQHF,TRBD1,TRBJ1-5,TRBV6-1,-
TGTGCCAGCAGCCAAGTTCGTGGGACACCGAAGGCGTGGGGAGAGACCCAGTACTTC,CASSQVRGTPKAWGETQYF,-,TRBJ2-5,TRBV3-1/TRBV3-2,-
TGTGCCAGCAGTGAAAGTAGGCCAGGGGGTTACTCACCCCTCCACTTT,CASSESRPGGYSPLHF,TRBD1,TRBJ1-6,TRBV6-1,-
TGCGCCAGCAGTGAGGCAGGGGGTGGCTACACCTTC,CASSEAGGGYTF,TRBD1,TRBJ1-2,TRBV10-2,-
TGTGCCAGCAGCAAAGAGATTATCCGGGCGGGAGATACGCAGTATTTT,CASSKEIIRAGDTQYF,-,TRBJ2-3,TRBV21-1,-
TGTGCCAGCAGCTCAAACACCGGGGAGCTGTTTTTT,CASSSNTGELFF,-,TRBJ2-2,TRBV7-6,-
TGCGCCAGCAGCAAGTACAGGAGGGAAACCCTCCACTTT,CASSKYRRETLHF,-,TRBJ1-6,TRBV4-1,-
TGTGCCAGCAGCGCCGGCAGGACTTTTTCTGGAAACACCATATATTTT,CASSAGRTFSGNTIYF,-,TRBJ1-3,TRBV7-2,-
TGTGCCAGCAGCCCGAACAGCGGGGGGGCTGGCAATGAGCAGTTCTTC,CASSPNSGGAGNEQFF,TRBD2,TRBJ2-1,TRBV7-2,few
TGCAGCGTTGTCACAGCCATGAACACTGAAGCTTTCTTT,CSVVTAMNTEAFF,-,TRBJ1-1,TRBV29-1,-
TGTGCTAGTGCCCTAATGAACACTGAAGCTTTCTTT,CASALMNTEAFF,-,TRBJ1-1,TRBV12-5,-
TGTGCCAGCAGAAAAGGTTGTTCGGAGCCAGGGGTCGTGTCCTATAATTCACCCCTCCACTTT,CASRKGCSEPGVVSYNSPLHF,-,TRBJ1-6,TRBV3-1/TRBV3-2,once
TGTGCCGTAAAGAGCGGGGGGGCCTCCAATGAGCAGTTCTTC,CAVKSGGASNEQFF,TRBD2,TRBJ2-1,TRBV4-2,-
TGCGCCAGCAGCCAAGGATGGAGCCGGGCTAATGAAAAACTGTTTTTT,CASSQGWSRANEKLFF,-,TRBJ1-4,TRBV4-1,few
TGTGCCAGCAGCTTAGATTTTGGCGGGGGTTCATACGAGCAGTACTTC,CASSLDFGGGSYEQYF,TRBD2,TRBJ2-7,TRBV11-2,-
TGTGCCAGCAGGGGAGGGGGGGTCGAGCAGTACTTC,CASRGGGVEQYF,-,TRBJ2-7,TRBV3-1/TRBV3-2,-
TGCGCCAGCACCCGGGACACCAACACTGAAGCTTTCTTT,CASTRDTNTEAFF,-,TRBJ1-1,TRBV5-1,-